These 25 T cell receptor beta chains originate from one sample sequenced in a study of kidney transplant recipient with SARS-CoV-2 infection. TCRdb processed the reads anew with MiXCR; each CDR3 protein has one entry. This table has about 250,000 distinct CDR3 sequences, under 35% appearing once. Sequenced here: a blood sample, sampled at baseline and between days 110 and 120 from a kidney transplant recipient. These receptors were taken from a male patient in his 30s who had COVID-19 and was a kidney transplant recipient. Some T cells here may be from the graft donor.

The chain is built from TRBV30 and TRBJ1-6, with 7 bases fitting TRBD1. Trimming removed 4 bases from V and 6 bases from J; junction bases left unmatched: 6. The CDR3 sequence is 14 residues long. Per the germline V gene, CDR1 is GTSNPN and CDR2 is SVGIG (reference sequence). The CDR3 DNA reads TGTGCCTGGAATCGGGGACAGATTAATTCACCCCTCCACTTT. It specifies CAWNRGQINSPLHF.

This clonotype was seen many times. V usage is TRBV11-3 and J usage is TRBJ2-2; the match to TRBD1 covers 8 bases. The V gene's germline CDR1 is SGHNT and CDR2 YENEEA. The ends lost 1 base at V and 5 bases at J; junction bases unmatched: 3. The CDR3 contains 15 residues. CDR3 sequence: CASSLGQGKTGELFF. The CDR3 DNA sequence: TGTGCCAGCAGCTTAGGACAGGGGAAGACCGGGGAGCTGTTTTTT.

Of note for this clonotype: This may be a read error: a much more frequent sequence differs by one nucleotide. The chain carries TRBV9 and TRBJ1-1, with TRBD1 matching over 8 bases. The CDR3 has 14 residues. Per germline, CDR1 SGDLS and CDR2 YYNGEE. CDR3 nucleotides: TGTGCCAGCAGCGAGGGACAGGTGGGCACTGGAGCTTTCTTT. Its translation is CASSEGQVGTGAFF.

As to this clonotype: A much bigger clone sits one base away, suggesting this may be a read error. The rearrangement joins TRBV19 to TRBJ1-5; no clear D gene. The germline gives CDR1 LNHDA, CDR2 SQIVND (reference sequence). V was cut by 1 base and J by 5 bases, with 9 bases left in between. CDR3 length: 14 residues. The DNA of the CDR3 is TGTGCCAGTAGTATAGTCCAATCACATCAGCCCCAGCATTTT. Protein sequence: CASSIVQSHQPQHF.

This clonotype was counted ten times or more. CDR3 sequence: CASSPRGDSISGANVLTF. The CDR3 DNA sequence: TGTGCCAGCTCACCACGCGGGGACAGCATCTCTGGGGCCAACGTCCTGACTTTC. V usage is TRBV18 and J usage is TRBJ2-6, with D possibly matching TRBD1 (7 bases). This CDR3 spans 18 amino acids. V shed 1 base and J shed 0 bases, with 13 bases lying between them. Germline CDR1 and CDR2: KGHSH and LQKENI.

This clonotype was seen a single time. This could be a read error, since a much larger clone is one nucleotide away. The rearrangement joins TRBV23-1 to TRBJ2-6; no clear D gene. TRBV23-1 is an ORF, with its function uncertain. The V gene lost 4 bases and the J gene lost 3 bases, with 19 bases spanning the gap. The length of the CDR3 is 18 residues. The CDR3 DNA is TGCGCCAGCAGTCGATCGAGGCCCTCAGGTATTGGGGCCAACGTCCTGACTTTC. The encoded protein is CASSRSRPSGIGANVLTF.

This clonotype was counted many times. V usage is TRBV11-3 and J usage is TRBJ1-6; maybe TRBD1 (5 bases). Germline assignment: CDR1 SGHNT and CDR2 YENEEA. V was cut by 7 bases and J by 7 bases, with 17 bases left in between. The CDR3 runs to 15 residues. CDR3 nucleotides: TGTGCCAGCAAAAGACGGGCGGGACCCAATTCACCCCTCCACTTT. This codes for CASKRRAGPNSPLHF.

Note on this clonotype: This may arise from a read error, as a much more abundant clone is one base away. The chain has TRBV12-3 or TRBV12-4 and TRBJ1-2, with 8 positions matching TRBD1. This CDR3 has 15 amino acids. CDR3 DNA: TGTGCCAGCAGTTTCCAGCAGGGGGCCATCTATGGCCACACCTTC. Translating it yields CASSFQQGAIYGHTF.

As to this clonotype: A read error may be the cause here, since a much bigger clone is one base away. The genes are TRBV2 and TRBJ1-6; D uncertain. The CDR3 sequence is 17 residues long. CDR1 is SNHLY, CDR2 FYNNEI, per germline. Trimming removed 5 bases at V and 9 bases at J, with 23 bases between. Written as DNA, the CDR3 is TGTGCCAGCAGTCCTGACCGTATTCCCCGACGGTTTTCACCCCTCCACTTT. Its protein is CASSPDRIPRRFSPLHF.

The chain employs TRBV6-5 and TRBJ2-3, with 9 bases matching TRBD1. With 5 bases clipped from V and 3 bases from J, the junction kept 9 bases outside the gene matches. Germline CDR1 is MNHEY and CDR2 is SVGAGI. The length of the CDR3 is 16 residues. CDR3 sequence (DNA): TGTGCCAGCAGTGAGGCCGGGACAGGGTGGACAGATACGCAGTATTTT. Protein sequence: CASSEAGTGWTDTQYF.

In this sample, this clonotype turned up many times. V gene TRBV19 combines with J gene TRBJ1-2, with D uncertain. V was clipped by 3 bases and J by 2 bases, with 10 bases between them. Germline-derived CDR1 and CDR2 are LNHDA and SQIVND (reference sequence). The CDR3 covers 14 residues. The chain's CDR3 is CASSISLGNYGYTF. Here the CDR3 DNA reads TGTGCCAGTAGTATTAGTCTGGGGAACTATGGCTACACCTTC. Full variable domain (remainder filled in from reference TRBV19 and TRBJ1-2): DGGITQSPKYLFRKEGQNVTLSCEQNLNHDAMYWYRQDPGQGLRLIYYSQIVNDFQKGDIAEGYSVSREKKESFPLTVTSAQKNPTAFYLCASSISLGNYGYTFGSGTRLTVV.

This clonotype has a count of ten or more. The chain is built from TRBV12-3 or TRBV12-4 and TRBJ2-4; 7 bases map to TRBD1. V was clipped by 6 bases and J by 0 bases; unmatched bases: 5. This CDR3 contains 15 residues. The CDR3 spells CASSPTGAAKNIQYF. CDR3 nucleotides: TGTGCCAGCAGCCCAACAGGGGCAGCCAAAAACATTCAGTACTTC.

Ten or more counts support this clonotype. The rearrangement links TRBV7-2 to TRBJ1-2; TRBD1 matches at 8 bases. Germline-derived CDR1 and CDR2 are SGHTA and FQGNSA. This CDR3 has 12 residues. Trimming removed 5 bases from V and 8 bases from J; junction bases left unmatched: 4. CDR3 DNA: TGTGCCAGCAGCGTGACAGGGGACGGCTACACCTTC. It is translated as CASSVTGDGYTF.

The table lists this clonotype with many counts. The chain links TRBV7-2 to TRBJ2-5, with TRBD2 matching 7 bases. V lost 5 bases and J lost 1; bases outside the gene matches: 19. The germline gives CDR1 SGHTA, CDR2 FQGNSA. The CDR3 has 19 amino acids. Here the CDR3 DNA reads TGTGCCAGCAGCCCGCTTCGAGTTCATGGGGCGGGAGCCCAAGAGACCCAGTACTTC. It codes for CASSPLRVHGAGAQETQYF. Filled out from reference TRBV7-2 and TRBJ2-5, the complete variable domain reads GAGVSQSPSNKVTEKGKDVELRCDPISGHTALYWYRQSLGQGLEFLIYFQGNSAPDKSGLPSDRFSAERTGGSVSTLTIQRTQQEDSAVYLCASSPLRVHGAGAQETQYFGPGTRLLVL.

This chain links TRBV20-1 with TRBJ2-5, with TRBD2 identical over 8 bases. Germline CDR1 is DFQATT and CDR2 is SNEGSKA (reference sequence). The length of the CDR3 is 18 residues. With V trimmed by 5 bases and J by 1 base, 18 bases remained unmatched. CDR3 DNA: TGCAGTGCTCCAAAGCAGTTAGCGGGACCAATCACCCAAGAGACCCAGTACTTC. It specifies CSAPKQLAGPITQETQYF.

This clonotype showed up many times. This sequence joins TRBV7-9 and TRBJ1-5; 7 positions agree with TRBD1. The trim removed 3 bases at V and 0 bases at J, leaving 11 bases unmatched. The CDR3 sequence is 18 residues long. Germline V gene lookup returns CDR1 SEHNR and CDR2 FQNEAQ (reference sequence). CDR3 sequence (DNA): TGTGCCAGCAGCTTTAACCGGGACAGATTCGATAGCAATCAGCCCCAGCATTTT. Translation: CASSFNRDRFDSNQPQHF. Supplemented by reference TRBV7-9 and TRBJ1-5, the full variable domain reads DTGVSQNPRHKITKRGQNVTFRCDPISEHNRLYWYRQTLGQGPEFLTYFQNEAQLEKSRLLSDRFSAERPKGSFSTLEIQRTEQGDSAMYLCASSFNRDRFDSNQPQHFGDGTRLSIL.

A note on this clonotype: This may stem from a read error, because a much larger clone lies one nucleotide away. The rearrangement links TRBV6-4 to TRBJ2-4; the D is unclear. The J call may be faulty, since TRBJ1-2 better matches the DNA end. Germline V gene lookup returns CDR1 MRHNA and CDR2 SNTAGT. CDR3 length equals 17 residues. CDR3 sequence reads: CASSPVFSHGKTHGYTF. CDR3 bases: TGTGCCAGCAGTCCAGTATTCTCACACGGAAAGACCCATGGCTACACCTTC.

Comments on this clonotype: A clone one base away is much larger, so this may be a read error. CDR3 DNA sequence: TGTACCAGCAAAATGGGACAGGGAAAAGCTTTCTTT. Its translation: CTSKMGQGKAFF. The J gene is TRBJ1-1, the V gene TRBV28; TRBD1 matches 9 bases. Germline V gives CDR1 MDHEN, CDR2 SYDVKM. The CDR3 has 12 amino acids.

Ten or more counts support this clonotype. V is TRBV3-1 and J is TRBJ1-1; D is ambiguous. Germline CDR1 is LGHDT and CDR2 is YNNKEL (reference sequence). V was shortened by 4 bases and J by 4 bases, with 22 bases between the two germline ends. This CDR3 is 17 amino acids long. DNA for the CDR3: TGTGCCAGCAGCCGGCAATCTCCCATTTCAATTCGCACTGAAGCTTTCTTT. Its protein product is CASSRQSPISIRTEAFF.

This clonotype was observed at least ten times. The chain is built from TRBV5-4 and TRBJ2-7, with D perhaps TRBD2 (6 bases). The V and J ends lost 2 bases and 6 bases respectively, with 18 bases between them. Per germline, CDR1 SGHNT and CDR2 YYREEE (reference sequence). The CDR3 runs 15 residues. Here the CDR3 reads CASSLGAGPTAEQYF. DNA of the CDR3: TGTGCCAGCAGCTTAGGGGCGGGGCCTACTGCCGAGCAGTACTTC.

This clonotype came up a few times. The V call is TRBV27, the J call TRBJ2-4; no clear D. Trimming removed 8 bases from V and 1 base from J, with 12 bases in between. This CDR3 has 14 amino acids. Germline CDR1 reads MNHEY; CDR2 reads SMNVEV (reference sequence). The CDR3 coding sequence is TGTGCCAGCTCTCCCTTCCAGGCCAAAAACATTCAGTACTTC. Protein product: CASSPFQAKNIQYF.

The table lists this clonotype with a count of one. This could be a read error, since a much larger clone is one nucleotide away. The chain is built from TRBV11-1 and TRBJ1-2; D gene ambiguous. Germline values: CDR1 SGHAT, CDR2 FQDESV (reference sequence). This CDR3 comprises 17 residues. CDR3: CTSSRKTKAGKTYGYTF. The CDR3 DNA reads TGTACCAGCAGCCGTAAGACTAAGGCTGGAAAGACCTATGGCTACACCTTC.

This clonotype was picked up many times. The rearrangement uses TRBV10-3 and TRBJ2-1, with D maybe TRBD1 (7 bases). This CDR3 contains 18 residues. From germline, CDR1 is ENHRY and CDR2 SYGVKD. V was shortened by 3 bases and J by 7 bases, with 25 bases between the two germline ends. As DNA, the CDR3 is TGTGCCATCAGTGATGGGCTGCCGGACAGGCGCGGGGCTAATGAGCAGTTCTTC. This encodes CAISDGLPDRRGANEQFF.

Details on this clonotype: This may come from a read error, since a much larger clone is one base off. This rearrangement joins TRBV28 to TRBJ2-5, with D uncertain. This CDR3 spans 13 amino acids. From germline, CDR1 is MDHEN and CDR2 SYDVKM. The CDR3 region has the DNA TGTGCCAGCAGTGAAGGCCCCCAGGAGACCCGGTACTTC. This sequence encodes CASSEGPQETRYF.

This clonotype occurred a few times. A junction end diverges from the germline sequence, so it may reflect a read error. DNA of the CDR3: TGTGCCGGCTCACCATCGGCGAACACTGAAGCTTTCTTT. Its translation: CAGSPSANTEAFF. The rearrangement joins TRBV18 to TRBJ1-1; D remains ambiguous. Germline V gives CDR1 KGHSH, CDR2 LQKENI. The CDR3 loop spans 13 amino acids. Complete variable domain (other parts from reference TRBV18 and TRBJ1-1): NAGVMQNPRHLVRRRGQEARLRCSPMKGHSHVYWYRQLPEEGLKFMVYLQKENIIDESGMPKERFSAEFPKEGPSILRIQQVVRGDSAAYFCAGSPSANTEAFFGQGTRLTVV.